This T cell receptor (beta chain) is drawn from a study of type 1 and type 2 diabetes patients (dated by TCRdb to the mid-2010s). In terms of the full investigation: About 10 type 1 diabetes patients, a few type 2 diabetes patients and roughly 6 nondiabetic controls, all recruited in China, made up the cohort. Comparing roughly 20-cycle and roughly 23-cycle amplification showed similar V gene usage, suggesting similar primer efficiencies and random PCR bias. TCRbeta repertoires were profiled by high-throughput sequencing in the study to compare type 1 diabetes, type 2 diabetes and nondiabetic individuals. Throughout the study, CD4 or CD8 MicroBeads on MACS columns were used to positively select CD4+ and CD8+ T cells from PBMCs. A total of 15 million to 20 million paired-end reads was generated across the whole study. Sequencing of the TCRbeta libraries was paired-end and was performed on Illumina HiSeq 2000 or MiSeq instruments. Type 2 diabetes patients were included as a disease comparison group for the type 1 diabetes patients.

Overall results and qualifications from the work: Age and gender were not matched between study groups, possibly biasing interpretation. Type 2 diabetes patients had few highly-expanded CD4+ clones (median one), and those clones made up a median about 3.9% of reads. High diversity was shown by type 2 diabetes repertoires, and the diversity was significantly greater than that of type 1 diabetes repertoires in both CD4+ and CD8+ T cells. Only a limited number of T2D and control samples were sequenced, so some T1D-only HECs might also appear in more T2D or control samples. Type 2 diabetes and control samples had highly correlated V and J gene usage patterns, with an average between-sample correlation of approximately 0.97.

As to this clonotype: Its antigen is currently not known. No clone much larger than this one lies a single base away; base qualities are absent.

Reads for this sample came from an Illumina MiSeq. Genomic DNA from sorted T cell subsets served as template for TCRbeta CDR3 amplification. The TCRbeta CDR3 region was amplified by multiplex PCR with 30 forward and 13 reverse primers. After the PCR products were purified with AMPure XP beads, a second PCR of roughly 25 cycles was run to add indices and adaptors. Libraries were gel-purified using the QIAquick Gel Extraction Kit before sequencing. In the paper's pipeline: Paired-end reads were merged with FLASH and aligned to IMGT V, D and J germline references using IgBLAST. Reads with below 70% alignment identity to germline references were discarded, leaving roughly 11 million reads study-wide. IMGT definitions were followed to assign CDR3 boundaries, reading frame and productivity. A highly-expanded clone was defined as any clone making up 1% or more of reads, and normalized Shannon entropy served as the measure of diversity. Unpaired two-tailed t-tests were used to test group differences in Shannon entropy. The public reads were reprocessed in TCRdb via fastp at Q25 and MiXCR, keeping in-frame beta chains. When rows share a CDR3 protein, they turn into one entry using the most common DNA and genes. TCRdb's processing, not the study's, gives the V and J calls here. The sample table lists around 300,000 distinct CDR3 sequences, around 47% of them with a count of one. The ten most abundant clones make up approximately 15% of the sample.

Every diabetic patient fulfilled standard classification criteria for type 1 or type 2 diabetes, and glucose and C-peptide were measured using WHO-recommended methods. Donors with other autoimmune diseases or infections within the previous four weeks were excluded from participation. From each participant, around 10 milliliters of peripheral blood were collected. PBMCs were isolated with LymphoPrep density separation. The germline V gene specifies MNHEY as CDR1 and SVGAGI as CDR2. The cysteine opens and the phenylalanine closes a CDR3 of 13 amino acids. Of all the DNA, just the CDR3 is kept, 39 bases in frame from base 1. After removal of 6 bases from V and 6 bases from J, the junction retains 7 bases not matched to a gene.

Here the chain combines TRBV6-5 and TRBJ1-2, and TRBD1 matches 7 of the central bases. What was sequenced was peripheral blood mononuclear cells (PBMCs). The receptor was derived from a man younger than 35 with type 2 diabetes. The DNA sequence is TGTGCCAGCAGATGGACAGGATCGGATGGCTACACCTTC. Translated, this is CASRWTGSDGYTF.